This is a list of T cell receptor beta chains from one sample in a study. TCRdb independently ran MiXCR on the 5' RACE reads; one entry per CDR3 protein. The sample includes under 65,000 distinct CDR3 sequences, less than 25% of them seen just once. The sequencing sample was made of tumor-infiltrating Tregs sorted from the breast tumor. Receptors were obtained from a female donor with breast cancer. Both conserved end residues are part of each CDR3. The D gene is left open where the match is weak. Clone size is not always given. Where it is, it says once, few, many or a class for expanded clones.

few	TRBV6-1	TRBJ2-7	-	TGTGCCAGCAGTCCAAGGGCGACCTCCTACGAGCAGTACTTC	CASSPRATSYEQYF
many	TRBV11-3	TRBJ2-1	-	TGTGCCAGCAGCTTAGGAAAGCGCTACAATGAGCAGTTCTTC	CASSLGKRYNEQFF
-	TRBV5-1	TRBJ2-3	TRBD2	TGTGCCAGCAGCTCGGGACTAGCGGGAGTAGCAGATACGCAGTATTTT	CASSSGLAGVADTQYF
-	TRBV6-5	TRBJ2-7	-	TGTGCCAGCAGTTGGGCAGGAGGTTTGGCTTCGGGAGAGCAGTACTTC	CASSWAGGLASGEQYF
few	TRBV5-1	TRBJ2-3	-	TGCGCCAGCAGCTTGAACAGGGATCCCCCCAATACGCAGTATTTT	CASSLNRDPPNTQYF
many	TRBV7-7	TRBJ1-4	-	TGTGCCAGCAGCCCATCACAGGGCTACGGTGAAAAACTGTTTTTT	CASSPSQGYGEKLFF
-	TRBV7-8	TRBJ1-5	-	TGTGCCAGCACCCTGGGGGGCCGGGGTCAGCCCCAGCATTTT	CASTLGGRGQPQHF
few	TRBV11-1	TRBJ2-3	-	TGTGCCAGCAGCTTACGGCGGGGTACGCAGTATTTT	CASSLRRGTQYF
-	TRBV5-1	TRBJ1-1	-	TGCGCCAGCAGCTACCTAGGAGGGATGAACACTGAGGCTTTCTTT	CASSYLGGMNTEAFF
-	TRBV2	TRBJ2-7	TRBD2	TGTGCCAGCAGGCCGGGACTAGCACCCTACGAGCAGTACTTC	CASRPGLAPYEQYF